This T cell receptor (beta chain) was observed in a study of vaccination effects on CD4 cells after COVID-19. About the study: Vaccination of participants consisted of two doses of either the BNT162b2 or mRNA-1273 vaccine.

Libraries were prepared by immunoSEQ multiplex PCR; TCRdb keeps only in-frame clonotypes and omits some of them. The table includes approximately 13,000 clones, 76% detected once. Germline V gene lookup returns CDR1 SGHRS and CDR2 YFSETQ. The CDR3 spans 14 residues. V was clipped by 2 bases and J by 6 bases, with 14 bases between them. The ViraFEST assay expanded antigen-specific CD4+ T cells with viral peptide pools before sequencing. CD4+ T cells were isolated after approximately 10 days of culture. According to the study, vaccine recipients showed no prior SARS-CoV-2 infection and negative nucleocapsid antibodies. Around 2 million PBMC per well were cultured with approximately 10 IU/ml IL-2 and approximately 9.1 ug/ml peptides. On this clone: Antigen specificity is unknown.

Notes on the study in general: Late post-vaccination samples showed marked contraction of infection- and vaccine-induced clones.

The J gene is TRBJ1-1, the V gene TRBV5-1, with TRBD1 as a possible D gene (6 bases). The source material was CD4+ T cells from PBMCs cultured with HCoV-229E spike peptides, sampled before COVID-19 vaccination. The clonotype originates from a human donor who received a COVID-19 vaccine. CDR3 amino acids: CASSLGGVSPEAFF. DNA of the CDR3: TGCGCCAGCAGCTTAGGGGGGGTCAGCCCTGAAGCTTTCTTT.